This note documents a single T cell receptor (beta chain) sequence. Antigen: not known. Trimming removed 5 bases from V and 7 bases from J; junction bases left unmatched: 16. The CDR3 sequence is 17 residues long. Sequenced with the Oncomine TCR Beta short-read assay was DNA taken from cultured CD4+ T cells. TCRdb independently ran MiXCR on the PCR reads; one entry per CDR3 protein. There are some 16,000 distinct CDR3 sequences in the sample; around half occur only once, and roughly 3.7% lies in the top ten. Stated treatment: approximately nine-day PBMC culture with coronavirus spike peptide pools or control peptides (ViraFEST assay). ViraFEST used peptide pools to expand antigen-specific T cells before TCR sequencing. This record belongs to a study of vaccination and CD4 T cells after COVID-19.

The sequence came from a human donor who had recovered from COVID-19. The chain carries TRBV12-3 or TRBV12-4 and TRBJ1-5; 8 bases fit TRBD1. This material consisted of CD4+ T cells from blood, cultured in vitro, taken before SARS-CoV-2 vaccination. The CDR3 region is CASSLRYRQGTGQPQHF. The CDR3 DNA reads TGTGCCAGCAGTCTAAGATACCGACAGGGGACCGGGCAGCCCCAGCATTTT.